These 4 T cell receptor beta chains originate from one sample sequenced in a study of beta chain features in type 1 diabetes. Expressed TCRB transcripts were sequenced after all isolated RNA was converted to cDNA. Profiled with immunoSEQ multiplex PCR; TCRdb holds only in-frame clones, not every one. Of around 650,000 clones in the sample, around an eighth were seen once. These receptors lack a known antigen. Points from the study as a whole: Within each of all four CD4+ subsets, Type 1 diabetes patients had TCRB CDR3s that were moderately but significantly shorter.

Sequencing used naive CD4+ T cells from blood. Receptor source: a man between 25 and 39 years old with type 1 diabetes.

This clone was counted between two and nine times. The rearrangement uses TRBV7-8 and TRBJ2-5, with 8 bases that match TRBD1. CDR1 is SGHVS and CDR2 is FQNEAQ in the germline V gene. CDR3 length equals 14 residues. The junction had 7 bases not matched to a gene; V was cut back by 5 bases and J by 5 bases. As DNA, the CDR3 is TGTGCCAGCAGCCCAACAGGGGGTGGCGAGACCCAGTACTTC. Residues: CASSPTGGGETQYF.

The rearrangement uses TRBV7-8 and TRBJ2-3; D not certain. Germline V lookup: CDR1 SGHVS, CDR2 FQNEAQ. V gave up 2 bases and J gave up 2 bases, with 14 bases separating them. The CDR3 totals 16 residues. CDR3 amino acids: CASSLRAGPTTDTQYF. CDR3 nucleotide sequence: TGTGCCAGCAGCTTAAGGGCAGGACCGACCACAGATACGCAGTATTTT.

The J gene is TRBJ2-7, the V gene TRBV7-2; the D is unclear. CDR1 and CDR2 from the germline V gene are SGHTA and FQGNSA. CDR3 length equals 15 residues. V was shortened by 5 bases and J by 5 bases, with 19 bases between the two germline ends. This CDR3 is CASSPPTPYVHEQYF. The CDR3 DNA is TGTGCCAGCAGCCCTCCTACGCCCTACGTCCACGAGCAGTACTTC.

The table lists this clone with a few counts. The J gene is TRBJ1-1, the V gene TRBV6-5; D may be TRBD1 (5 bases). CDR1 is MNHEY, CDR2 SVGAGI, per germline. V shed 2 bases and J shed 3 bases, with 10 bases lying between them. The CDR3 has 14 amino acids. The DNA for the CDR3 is TGTGCCAGCAGTTACGGTTCCAGGGACACTGAAGCTTTCTTT. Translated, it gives CASSYGSRDTEAFF.